The 26 T cell receptor beta chains given below trace back to one sample, sequenced in a study of blood T cell repertoires in COVID-19. The table came from immunoSEQ multiplex PCR; TCRdb's copy has only in-frame clones and leaves some out. Of around 250,000 clones listed, over 80% are singletons. The sequenced material came from peripheral blood. The receptor set was obtained from a woman in her thirties or forties who had recovered from COVID-19.

The CDR3 region has the DNA TGCAGCGTTGAGAAAAATACGGCGGGCTATGGCTACACCTTC. Its translation: CSVEKNTAGYGYTF. The V and J genes are TRBV29-1 and TRBJ1-2; D unresolved. Between the trimmed V and J ends, which lost 3 bases and 4 bases, there was a span of 15 bases. CDR1 and CDR2 (germline): SQVTM, ANQGSEA. There are 14 residues in the CDR3.

The chain couples TRBV2 to TRBJ2-2; D gene uncertain. Germline V CDR1 and CDR2: SNHLY, FYNNEI. V was pared by 6 bases and J by 4 bases, with 12 bases between. This CDR3 is built from 14 residues. CDR3 in DNA: TGTGCCAGCAGGGCCTCCTTGTTCACCGGGGAGCTGTTTTTT. Its translation: CASRASLFTGELFF. The variable domain in full, completed from reference TRBV2 and TRBJ2-2, reads EPEVTQTPSHQVTQMGQEVILRCVPISNHLYFYWYRQILGQKVEFLVSFYNNEISEKSEIFDDQFSVERPDGSNFTLKIRSTKLEDSAMYFCASRASLFTGELFFGEGSRLTVL.

The V and J genes are TRBV5-1 and TRBJ2-3; D is possibly TRBD2 (6 bases). The germline V gene has CDR1 SGHRS and CDR2 YFSETQ. Trimming removed 4 bases at V and 1 base at J, with 16 bases between. The CDR3 runs to 16 residues. The CDR3 sequence is CASSMSGGVRTDTQYF. The CDR3 DNA follows: TGCGCCAGCAGCATGTCCGGCGGGGTTCGCACAGATACGCAGTATTTT. Full variable domain (rest looked up from reference TRBV5-1 and TRBJ2-3): KAGVTQTPRYLIKTRGQQVTLSCSPISGHRSVSWYQQTPGQGLQFLFEYFSETQRNKGNFPGRFSGRQFSNSRSEMNVSTLELGDSALYLCASSMSGGVRTDTQYFGPGTRLTVL.

The chain employs TRBV4-2 and TRBJ2-1, with a tentative D call TRBD2 (5 bases). The CDR3 runs to 14 residues. Germline values: CDR1 LGHNA, CDR2 YNFKEQ. V lost 1 base, J lost 8 bases, and 12 bases lay in between. For the CDR3, the DNA is TGTGCCAGCAGCCAAGTAGGTGCGGGCCATGAGCAGTTCTTC. As protein: CASSQVGAGHEQFF.

V is TRBV28 and J is TRBJ2-7, with D tentatively TRBD1 (6 bases). Germline CDR1 is MDHEN and CDR2 is SYDVKM. The CDR3 has 15 residues. Trimming cost V 2 bases and J 0 bases, with 11 bases left between them. The CDR3, as DNA: TGTGCCAGCAGTTTAGGGGGCCTAAGCTCCTACGAGCAGTACTTC. This gives the protein CASSLGGLSSYEQYF.

This chain links TRBV19 with TRBJ1-2, with TRBD1 matching over 8 bases. The CDR3 length is 15 residues. With V trimmed by 8 bases and J by 2 bases, 10 bases remained unmatched. Germline loops: CDR1 LNHDA, CDR2 SQIVND (reference sequence). The CDR3 sequence is CASSRGTGLNYGYTF. For the CDR3, the DNA is TGTGCCAGTTCTCGTGGGACAGGCTTAAACTATGGCTACACCTTC. Full variable domain (missing parts from reference TRBV19 and TRBJ1-2): DGGITQSPKYLFRKEGQNVTLSCEQNLNHDAMYWYRQDPGQGLRLIYYSQIVNDFQKGDIAEGYSVSREKKESFPLTVTSAQKNPTAFYLCASSRGTGLNYGYTFGSGTRLTVV.

The J gene is TRBJ2-7, the V gene TRBV5-4; TRBD2 matches 13 bases. With 4 bases clipped from V and 2 bases from J, the junction kept 3 bases outside the gene matches. The CDR3 has 15 amino acids. The germline CDR1 and CDR2 sequences are SGHNT and YYREEE (reference sequence). The CDR3 loop is CASSGGLAGPYEQYF. DNA for the CDR3: TGTGCCAGCAGCGGGGGACTAGCGGGGCCCTACGAGCAGTACTTC.

The rearrangement uses TRBV12-5 and TRBJ2-1, with D uncertain. The CDR3 is 11 residues long. The V end was cut by 6 bases, the J end by 8 bases, with 8 bases between. Looked up from germline, CDR1 is LGHNT and CDR2 is FRNRAP. The CDR3 sequence: CASGLMYEQFF. The CDR3 DNA reads TGTGCTAGTGGCCTTATGTATGAGCAGTTCTTC. Looking up the rest from reference TRBV12-5 and TRBJ2-1 gives the full variable domain: DARVTQTPRHKVTEMGQEVTMRCQPILGHNTVFWYRQTMMQGLELLAYFRNRAPLDDSGMPKDRFSAEMPDATLATLKIQPSEPRDSAVYFCASGLMYEQFFGPGTRLTVL.

The chain couples TRBV5-6 to TRBJ1-6; TRBD1 agrees at 8 bases. Germline-derived CDR1 and CDR2 are SGHDT and YYEEEE. The V segment lost 4 bases and the J segment 12 bases; nucleotides outside the gene matches: 12. This CDR3 spans 15 amino acids. The CDR3 DNA is TGTGCCAGCAGCATTGGACAGGGAAACTTGGGACCCCTCCACTTT. This sequence encodes CASSIGQGNLGPLHF. Full variable domain (rest looked up from reference TRBV5-6 and TRBJ1-6): DAGVTQSPTHLIKTRGQQVTLRCSPKSGHDTVSWYQQALGQGPQFIFQYYEEEERQRGNFPDRFSGHQFPNYSSELNVNALLLGDSALYLCASSIGQGNLGPLHFGNGTRLTVT.

The chain joins TRBV7-9 to TRBJ2-7; the D gene is possibly TRBD2 (6 bases). V lost 2 bases and J lost 7, with 12 bases in between. The CDR3 is 13 amino acids. Germline CDR1 reads SEHNR; CDR2 reads FQNEAQ (reference sequence). The CDR3 DNA reads TGTGCCAGCAGCTTAACTAGCTCACGGGAGCAGTACTTC. Residues: CASSLTSSREQYF.

The table lists this clone with a few counts. V and J are TRBV3-1 (or the pseudogene TRBV3-2) and TRBJ1-2; a weak D match, TRBD1 (6 bases). Trimming removed 1 base from V and 5 bases from J, with 11 bases in between. The CDR3 consists of 14 residues. Germline CDR1 reads LGHDT; CDR2 reads YNNKEL (reference sequence). The CDR3: CASSQVSGTYGYTF. In DNA form, the CDR3 reads TGTGCCAGCAGCCAAGTCTCAGGGACATATGGCTACACCTTC.

This sequence joins TRBV19 and TRBJ1-2; tentative D call: TRBD1 (6 bases). The CDR3 is 15 residues long. Germline CDR1 and CDR2: LNHDA and SQIVND (reference sequence). Trimming removed 3 bases from V and 5 bases from J, with 16 bases in between. The CDR3 nucleotides read TGTGCCAGTAGTATTGACAGGTTATCATCGTATGGCTACACCTTC. It codes for CASSIDRLSSYGYTF.

The chain combines TRBV5-6 with TRBJ1-2; D uncertain. Per the germline V gene, CDR1 is SGHDT and CDR2 is YYEEEE. This CDR3 is 11 amino acids long. Trimming stripped 0 bases from V and 8 bases from J, with 5 bases between. CDR3 loop: CASSLGQGYTF. In nucleotides, the CDR3 is TGTGCCAGCAGCTTGGGGCAAGGCTACACCTTC.

This clone was seen only once. The V and J genes are TRBV29-1 and TRBJ2-7; D not certain. Trimming removed 2 bases from V and 6 bases from J, with 11 bases in between. From germline, CDR1 is SQVTM and CDR2 ANQGSEA. The CDR3 has 12 amino acids. CDR3 amino acids: CSVEPLSGEQYF. The CDR3, as DNA: TGCAGCGTTGAACCGTTGTCAGGCGAGCAGTACTTC.

The chain recombines TRBV7-9 with TRBJ1-5; D uncertain. This CDR3 is built from 14 residues. The germline V gene encodes CDR1 SEHNR and CDR2 FQNEAQ (reference sequence). V lost 3 bases and J lost 4, with 10 bases in between. CDR3 loop: CASSFTGPNQPQHF. CDR3 in DNA: TGTGCCAGCAGCTTTACTGGTCCAAATCAGCCCCAGCATTTT.

The chain combines TRBV6-7 with TRBJ1-1; maybe TRBD1 (6 bases). TRBV6-7 is an ORF, with its function uncertain. The CDR3 has 14 residues. The V gene lost 5 bases and the J gene lost 1 base, with 11 bases spanning the gap. The CDR3 sequence: CASSRWGQNTEAFF. In DNA form, the CDR3 reads TGTGCCAGCAGTCGCTGGGGACAGAACACTGAAGCTTTCTTT.

The V call is TRBV24-1, the J call TRBJ2-1; D is ambiguous. Trimming pared 4 bases from V and 15 bases from J, leaving 12 bases between. The germline gives CDR1 KGHDR, CDR2 SFDVKD. The CDR3 contains 11 residues. The CDR3 DNA sequence: TGTGCCACCAGTGAATTAGTTTCGTGGTTCTTC. It codes for CATSELVSWFF.

The chain combines TRBV2 with TRBJ1-2; possible D gene TRBD1, 5 bases. Germline CDR1 is SNHLY and CDR2 is FYNNEI. The CDR3 covers 14 residues. V lost 11 bases and J 0 bases, leaving 16 bases between the germline ends. CDR3 in amino acids: CARAGGDSNYGYTF. Written as DNA, the CDR3 is TGTGCCCGGGCGGGGGGGGACTCTAACTATGGCTACACCTTC.

The chain combines TRBV5-1 with TRBJ2-2, with 8 nucleotides matching TRBD1. CDR3 size: 15 residues. J gave up 6 bases and V 1 base, and 5 bases lay outside the gene matches. Germline V CDR1 and CDR2: SGHRS, YFSETQ. This CDR3 reads CASSLQGADPGELFF. The CDR3 DNA reads as TGCGCCAGCAGCTTGCAGGGGGCTGATCCCGGGGAGCTGTTTTTT. Based on the CDR3 plus reference TRBV5-1 and TRBJ2-2, the full variable domain is KAGVTQTPRYLIKTRGQQVTLSCSPISGHRSVSWYQQTPGQGLQFLFEYFSETQRNKGNFPGRFSGRQFSNSRSEMNVSTLELGDSALYLCASSLQGADPGELFFGEGSRLTVL.

This clone was seen a few times. For the CDR3, the DNA is TGTGCCAGCAGGTGGGCCTCCTACGAGCAGTACTTC. Translating it yields CASRWASYEQYF. The J gene is TRBJ2-7, the V gene TRBV2; D gene ambiguous. CDR1 is SNHLY, CDR2 FYNNEI, per germline. This CDR3 is built from 12 residues. Trimming cost V 6 bases and J 0 bases, with 6 bases left between them.

The V call is TRBV28, the J call TRBJ2-5, with D uncertain. CDR1 is MDHEN and CDR2 is SYDVKM in the germline V gene. V was clipped by 6 bases and J by 5 bases, with 16 bases between them. This CDR3 comprises 14 residues. The CDR3 spells CASSRPFDGETQYF. The CDR3 bases are TGTGCCAGCAGCCGACCGTTCGACGGGGAGACCCAGTACTTC.

As DNA, the CDR3 is TGTGCCTGGTACGGCGGCTCTGGGGCCAACGTCCTGACTTTC. It encodes CAWYGGSGANVLTF. The genes are TRBV30 and TRBJ2-6; D is unclear. The CDR3 is 14 amino acids. V dropped 5 bases and J dropped 0 bases, with 8 bases sitting between them. Germline lookup yields CDR1 GTSNPN and CDR2 SVGIG (reference sequence).

The chain has TRBV6-5 and TRBJ1-4; D unclear. V dropped 2 bases and J dropped 4 bases, with 14 bases sitting between them. Per the germline V gene, CDR1 is MNHEY and CDR2 is SVGAGI. This CDR3 region has 16 residues. The DNA for the CDR3 is TGTGCCAGCAGTTACACCTCACCGGGAATTAATGAAAAACTGTTTTTT. It codes for CASSYTSPGINEKLFF.

The chain carries TRBV29-1 and TRBJ1-1; 8 bases align to TRBD1. CDR3 size: 13 residues. Germline V CDR1 and CDR2: SQVTM, ANQGSEA. J gave up 4 bases and V 5 bases, and 6 bases lay outside the gene matches. The CDR3 DNA reads as TGCAGCGTTAAAAGACAGGGGAGCACTGAAGCTTTCTTT. Translated: CSVKRQGSTEAFF.

The genes are TRBV5-4 and TRBJ2-5, with 8 bases fitting TRBD1. V trimming: 1 base; J trimming: 5 bases; junction bases outside the gene matches: 16. CDR1 and CDR2 from the germline V gene are SGHNT and YYREEE (reference sequence). This CDR3 has 18 amino acids. This chain's CDR3 is CASSLKVTGGLMGETQYF. The DNA for the CDR3 is TGTGCCAGCAGCTTGAAGGTTACAGGGGGGCTAATGGGGGAGACCCAGTACTTC.

CDR3 nucleotide sequence: TGTGCCAGCAACGGATTTAGCGGGGGGGAGCAGTACTTC. Translation gives CASNGFSGGEQYF. J is TRBJ2-7 and V is TRBV7-9; 10 nucleotides agree with TRBD2. Looked up from germline, CDR1 is SEHNR and CDR2 is FQNEAQ (reference sequence). CDR3 length: 13 residues. J was trimmed by 7 bases and V by 7 bases; bases with no gene match: 7.